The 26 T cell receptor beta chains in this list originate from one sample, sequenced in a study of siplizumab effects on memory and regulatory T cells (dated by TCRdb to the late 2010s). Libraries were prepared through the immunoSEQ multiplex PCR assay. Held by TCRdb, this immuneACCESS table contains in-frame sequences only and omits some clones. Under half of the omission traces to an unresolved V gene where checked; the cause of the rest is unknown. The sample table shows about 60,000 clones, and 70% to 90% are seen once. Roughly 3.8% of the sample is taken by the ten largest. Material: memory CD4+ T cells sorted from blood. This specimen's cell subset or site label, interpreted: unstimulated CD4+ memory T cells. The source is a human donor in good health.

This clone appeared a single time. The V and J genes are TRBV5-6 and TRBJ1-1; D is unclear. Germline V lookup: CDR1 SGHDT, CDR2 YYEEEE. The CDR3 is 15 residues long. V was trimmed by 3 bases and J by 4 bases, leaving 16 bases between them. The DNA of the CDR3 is TGTGCCAGCAGCTGGGAGGGAGCCCGGGGCACTGAAGCTTTCTTT. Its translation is CASSWEGARGTEAFF.

Written as DNA, the CDR3 is TGTGCCAGCAGCTTGATTTCCGGCGGAGGGGAGACCCAGTACTTC. Translated: CASSLISGGGETQYF. V and J are TRBV5-5 and TRBJ2-5, with a possible D match to TRBD2 (6 bases). This CDR3 contains 15 residues. Germline CDR1 and CDR2: SGHKS and YYEKEE (reference sequence). Deletions cut 1 base from V and 5 bases from J, with 15 bases between.

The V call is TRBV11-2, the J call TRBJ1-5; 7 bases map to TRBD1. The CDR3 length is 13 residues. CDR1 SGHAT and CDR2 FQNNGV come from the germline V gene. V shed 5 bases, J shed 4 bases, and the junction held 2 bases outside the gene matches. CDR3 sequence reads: CASSIQGNQPQHF. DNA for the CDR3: TGTGCCAGCAGCATACAGGGGAATCAGCCCCAGCATTTT.

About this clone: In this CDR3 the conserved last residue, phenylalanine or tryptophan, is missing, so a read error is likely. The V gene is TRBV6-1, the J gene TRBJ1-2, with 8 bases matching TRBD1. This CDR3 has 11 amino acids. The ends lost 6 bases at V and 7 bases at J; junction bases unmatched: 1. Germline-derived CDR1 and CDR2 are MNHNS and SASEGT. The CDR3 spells CASRTGGGYTL. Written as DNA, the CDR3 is TGTGCCAGCAGAACAGGGGGTGGCTACACCCTC.

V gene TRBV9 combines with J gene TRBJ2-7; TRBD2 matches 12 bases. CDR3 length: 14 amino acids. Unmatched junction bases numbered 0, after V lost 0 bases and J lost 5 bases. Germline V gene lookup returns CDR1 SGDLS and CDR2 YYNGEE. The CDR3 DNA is TGTGCCAGCAGCGTAGGACTAGCGGGGGACGAGCAGTACTTC. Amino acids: CASSVGLAGDEQYF.

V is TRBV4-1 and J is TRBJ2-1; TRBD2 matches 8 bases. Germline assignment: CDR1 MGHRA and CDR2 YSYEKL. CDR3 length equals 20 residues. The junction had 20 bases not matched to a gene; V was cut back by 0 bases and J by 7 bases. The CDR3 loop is CASSQEASLLSGGLGNEQFF. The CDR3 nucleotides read TGCGCCAGCAGCCAAGAAGCCTCCCTTCTAAGCGGGGGTCTTGGGAATGAGCAGTTCTTC.

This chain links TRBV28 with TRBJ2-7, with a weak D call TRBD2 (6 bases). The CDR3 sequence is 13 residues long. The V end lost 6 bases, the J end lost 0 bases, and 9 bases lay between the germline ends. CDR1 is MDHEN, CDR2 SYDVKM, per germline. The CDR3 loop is CASRLANSYEQYF. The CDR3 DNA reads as TGTGCCAGCAGGCTAGCGAACTCCTACGAGCAGTACTTC.

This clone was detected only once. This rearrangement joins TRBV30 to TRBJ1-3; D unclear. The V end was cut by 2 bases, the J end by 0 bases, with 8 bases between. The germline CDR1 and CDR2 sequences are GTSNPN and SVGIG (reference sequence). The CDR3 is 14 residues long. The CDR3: CAWSISISGNTIYF. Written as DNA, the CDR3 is TGTGCCTGGAGTATTTCGATCTCTGGAAACACCATATATTTT.

This CDR3 is CASSSTGTSVSTDTQYF. CDR3 sequence (DNA): TGTGCCAGCAGCTCCACCGGGACTAGCGTCAGCACAGATACGCAGTATTTT. V usage is TRBV7-6 and J usage is TRBJ2-3; TRBD2 matches at 10 bases. With V trimmed by 4 bases and J by 0 bases, 7 bases remained unmatched. CDR3 length equals 17 residues. Per germline, CDR1 SGHVS and CDR2 FNYEAQ. Drawing the rest from reference TRBV7-6 and TRBJ2-3, the complete variable domain is GAGVSQSPRYKVTKRGQDVALRCDPISGHVSLYWYRQALGQGPEFLTYFNYEAQQDKSGLPNDRFSAERPEGSISTLTIQRTEQRDSAMYRCASSSTGTSVSTDTQYFGPGTRLTVL.

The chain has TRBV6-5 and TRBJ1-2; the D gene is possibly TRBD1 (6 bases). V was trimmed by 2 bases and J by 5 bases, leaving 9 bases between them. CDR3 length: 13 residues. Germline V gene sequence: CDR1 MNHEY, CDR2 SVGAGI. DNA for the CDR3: TGTGCCAGCAGTTACGACAGGAATTATGGCTACACCTTC. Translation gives CASSYDRNYGYTF.

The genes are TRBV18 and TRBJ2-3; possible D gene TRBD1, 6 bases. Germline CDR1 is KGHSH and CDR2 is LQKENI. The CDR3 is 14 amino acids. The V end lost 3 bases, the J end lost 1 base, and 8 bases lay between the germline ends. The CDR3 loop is CASSPRQGTDTQYF. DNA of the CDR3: TGTGCCAGCTCACCGAGACAGGGCACAGATACGCAGTATTTT.

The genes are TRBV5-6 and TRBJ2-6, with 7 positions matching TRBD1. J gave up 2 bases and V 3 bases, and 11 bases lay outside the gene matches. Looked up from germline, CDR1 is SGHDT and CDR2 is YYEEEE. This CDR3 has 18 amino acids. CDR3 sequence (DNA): TGTGCCAGCAGCTCCCCGACAGGGATGGCCGCTGGGGCCAACGTCCTGACTTTC. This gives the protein CASSSPTGMAAGANVLTF.

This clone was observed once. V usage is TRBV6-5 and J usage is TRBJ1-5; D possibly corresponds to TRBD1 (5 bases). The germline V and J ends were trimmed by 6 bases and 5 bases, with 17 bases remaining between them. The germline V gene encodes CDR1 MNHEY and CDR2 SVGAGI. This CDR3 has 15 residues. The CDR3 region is CASRRSGGSDQPQHF. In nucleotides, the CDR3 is TGTGCCAGCAGAAGGTCTGGGGGATCGGATCAGCCCCAGCATTTT.

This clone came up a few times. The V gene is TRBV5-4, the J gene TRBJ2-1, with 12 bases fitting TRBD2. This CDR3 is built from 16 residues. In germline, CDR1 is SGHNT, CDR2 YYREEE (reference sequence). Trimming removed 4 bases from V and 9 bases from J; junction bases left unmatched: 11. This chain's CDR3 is CASSQVRLAGESEQFF. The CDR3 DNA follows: TGTGCCAGCAGCCAGGTCAGACTAGCGGGAGAAAGTGAGCAGTTCTTC.

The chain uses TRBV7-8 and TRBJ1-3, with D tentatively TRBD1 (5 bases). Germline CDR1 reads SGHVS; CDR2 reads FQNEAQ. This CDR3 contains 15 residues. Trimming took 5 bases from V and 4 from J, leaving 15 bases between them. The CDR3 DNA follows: TGTGCCAGCAGCATATCAGCGGGGGGAGGAAACACCATATATTTT. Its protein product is CASSISAGGGNTIYF.

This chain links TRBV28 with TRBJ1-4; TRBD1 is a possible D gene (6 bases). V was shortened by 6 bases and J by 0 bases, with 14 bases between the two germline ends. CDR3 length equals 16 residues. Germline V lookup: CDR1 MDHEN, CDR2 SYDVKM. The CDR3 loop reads CASSYQGGATNEKLFF. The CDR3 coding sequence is TGTGCCAGCAGCTACCAAGGGGGGGCAACTAATGAAAAACTGTTTTTT. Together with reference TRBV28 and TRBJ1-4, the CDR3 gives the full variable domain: DVKVTQSSRYLVKRTGEKVFLECVQDMDHENMFWYRQDPGLGLRLIYFSYDVKMKEKGDIPEGYSVSREKKERFSLILESASTNQTSMYLCASSYQGGATNEKLFFGSGTQLSVL.

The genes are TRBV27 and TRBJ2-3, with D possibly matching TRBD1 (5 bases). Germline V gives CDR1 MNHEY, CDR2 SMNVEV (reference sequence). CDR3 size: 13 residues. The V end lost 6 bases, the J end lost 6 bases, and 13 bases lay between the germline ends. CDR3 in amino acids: CASRPQGWDTQYF. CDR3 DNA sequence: TGTGCCAGCAGACCTCAGGGTTGGGATACGCAGTATTTT.

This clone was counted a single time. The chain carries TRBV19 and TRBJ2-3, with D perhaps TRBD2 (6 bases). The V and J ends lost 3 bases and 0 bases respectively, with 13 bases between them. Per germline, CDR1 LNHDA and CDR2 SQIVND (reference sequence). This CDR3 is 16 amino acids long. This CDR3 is CASSINGGLSTDTQYF. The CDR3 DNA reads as TGTGCCAGTAGTATTAACGGGGGACTCAGCACAGATACGCAGTATTTT.

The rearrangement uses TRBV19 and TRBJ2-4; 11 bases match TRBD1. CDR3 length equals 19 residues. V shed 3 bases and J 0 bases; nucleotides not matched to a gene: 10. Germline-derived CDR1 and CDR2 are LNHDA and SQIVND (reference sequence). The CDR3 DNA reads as TGTGCCAGTAGTATCCCGGACAGGGGGCCTAGAATAGCCAAAAACATTCAGTACTTC. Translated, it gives CASSIPDRGPRIAKNIQYF.

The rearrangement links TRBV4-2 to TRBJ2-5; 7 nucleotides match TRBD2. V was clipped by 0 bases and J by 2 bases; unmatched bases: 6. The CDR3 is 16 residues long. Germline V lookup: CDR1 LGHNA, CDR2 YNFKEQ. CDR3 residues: CASSQDHQRGQETQYF. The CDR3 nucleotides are TGTGCCAGCAGCCAAGATCATCAGCGGGGTCAAGAGACCCAGTACTTC.

As DNA, the CDR3 is TGTGCCAGCAGTGTTGACAGGGGTCTCTCCTACGAGCAGTACTTC. Amino acids: CASSVDRGLSYEQYF. V usage is TRBV25-1 and J usage is TRBJ2-7; 8 positions agree with TRBD1. V trimming: 4 bases; J trimming: 0 bases; junction bases outside the gene matches: 5. CDR1 and CDR2 (germline): MGHDK, SYGVNS. The CDR3 extends over 15 amino acids.

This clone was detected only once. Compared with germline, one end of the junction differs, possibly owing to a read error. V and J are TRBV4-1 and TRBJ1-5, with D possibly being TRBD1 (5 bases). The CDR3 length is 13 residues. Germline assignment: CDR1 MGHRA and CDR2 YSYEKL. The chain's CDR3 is CASGQDQGELQHF. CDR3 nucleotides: TGCGCCAGCGGCCAAGATCAGGGAGAACTCCAGCATTTT.

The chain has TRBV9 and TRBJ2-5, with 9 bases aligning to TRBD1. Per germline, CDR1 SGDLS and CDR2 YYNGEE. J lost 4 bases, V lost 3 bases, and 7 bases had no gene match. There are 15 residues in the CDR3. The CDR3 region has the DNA TGTGCCAGCAGCGACAGGGGGCTCATGGGAGAGACCCAGTACTTC. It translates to CASSDRGLMGETQYF.

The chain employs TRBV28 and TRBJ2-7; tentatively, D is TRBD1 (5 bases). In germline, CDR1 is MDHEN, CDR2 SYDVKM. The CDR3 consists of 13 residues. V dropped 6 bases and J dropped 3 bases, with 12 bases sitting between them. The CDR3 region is CASSPRQFYEQYF. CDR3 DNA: TGTGCCAGCAGCCCCCGACAGTTCTACGAGCAGTACTTC.

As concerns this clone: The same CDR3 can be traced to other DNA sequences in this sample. CDR3 nucleotide sequence: TGTGCCAGCAGTTACTCTAGGGGGAACACTGAAGCTTTCTTT. It yields the protein CASSYSRGNTEAFF. The chain joins TRBV6-6 to TRBJ1-1; D perhaps matches TRBD1 (5 bases). This CDR3 comprises 14 residues. Trimming left V 0 bases short and J 1 base short, with 6 bases between. Germline V gives CDR1 MNHNY, CDR2 SVGAGI (reference sequence).

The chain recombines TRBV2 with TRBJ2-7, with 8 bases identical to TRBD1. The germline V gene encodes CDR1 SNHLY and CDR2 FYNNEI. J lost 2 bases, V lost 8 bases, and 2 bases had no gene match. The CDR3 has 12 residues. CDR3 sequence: CASRDRTYEQYF. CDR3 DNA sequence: TGTGCCAGCCGGGACAGGACCTACGAGCAGTACTTC.